This TCR beta chain originates from a study of blood T cells in healthy people across ages. Regarding the study as a whole: Naive CD4+ cells and diversity were both higher in long-lived donors than in aged donors. PBMCs were not sorted, which prevented a conclusive comparison of naive versus antigen-experienced cells.

Of note for this clonotype: Its target is unknown.

The trim removed 7 bases at V and 4 bases at J, leaving 10 bases unmatched. CDR1 is SNHLY, CDR2 FYNNEI, per germline. The CDR3 consists of 16 residues. Together with a sample-barcoded 5' primer, a J-beta primer mix was included in a second PCR lasting about 7 to 12 cycles. TCRdb reprocessed the 5' RACE reads via MiXCR and lists one record per CDR3 protein. Seen here are 1,800,000 or so distinct CDR3 sequences, approximately 40% observed once, and the top ten hold about 21%. V gene TRBV2 combines with J gene TRBJ2-2, with 9 bases matching TRBD2. Specimen: blood. The source of this sequence is a human donor in good health. CDR3 nucleotides: TGTGCCAGCAAGTACGGAGCGGGGGGACTCACCGGGGAGCTGTTTTTT. This encodes CASKYGAGGLTGELFF.